Described below is a single T cell receptor beta chain sequence and its context. The antigen remains undetermined. Extracted RNA was reverse transcribed into cDNA, the sequencing template. Clones were sequenced by immunoSEQ multiplex PCR, and TCRdb holds only the in-frame ones, with some missing. The sample contains some 170,000 clones, about 61% of which appear only once. The sample is drawn from a study of CD8+ T cells in alopecia areata. Background on the study: Tofacitinib ran 6 to 18 months, followed by 6 months off drug.

Germline V lookup: CDR1 SEHNR, CDR2 FQNEAQ (reference sequence). The CDR3 totals 16 residues. V shed 5 bases and J 10 bases; nucleotides not matched to a gene: 16. Treatment denoted: oral pan-JAK inhibitor, 5-10 mg twice daily. Researchers took lesional scalp punch biopsies and peripheral blood from people who were alopecia areata patients. CD4+ and CD8+ T cells were sorted from PBMCs stained for CD3, CD4 and CD8. The study's findings and limits: On tofacitinib, scalp and blood still held many of the expanded lesional clones.

The receptor was isolated from a human donor with alopecia areata. The chain links TRBV7-9 to TRBJ1-1; 10 positions agree with TRBD1. Specimen: CD4+ T cells sorted from blood, collected at approximately week 61, from a patient treated with tofacitinib. The chain's CDR3 is CASSPTPDRGGFGAFF. The DNA of the CDR3 is TGTGCCAGCAGCCCGACCCCGGACAGGGGGGGTTTCGGAGCTTTCTTT.